The sequence of this T cell receptor beta chain was determined in a study of radiotherapy plus CTLA-4 blockade in lung cancer. Points on this clone: As yet, its antigen is unknown.

The study's findings and limits: Reports identified early blood T cell clone dynamics, with interferon-beta, as the best response predictor.

The assay was immunoSEQ multiplex PCR, and TCRdb's table has in-frame clones only and misses some. The table has about 100,000 clones, 83% seen once. The CDR3 spans 14 residues. V shed 5 bases and J 4 bases; nucleotides not matched to a gene: 2. CDR1 is WNHNN, CDR2 SYGVQD, per germline (reference sequence). Here the sequenced sample was peripheral blood, taken from a patient treated with radiotherapy plus ipilimumab. The TCR comes from a human donor with non-small cell lung cancer who had stable disease on radiotherapy plus ipilimumab. The J gene is TRBJ2-7, the V gene TRBV10-1, with 13 bases fitting TRBD2. The CDR3 DNA is TGCGCCAGCAGTCAGGGACTAGCGGGGTACGAGCAGTACTTC. This encodes CASSQGLAGYEQYF.